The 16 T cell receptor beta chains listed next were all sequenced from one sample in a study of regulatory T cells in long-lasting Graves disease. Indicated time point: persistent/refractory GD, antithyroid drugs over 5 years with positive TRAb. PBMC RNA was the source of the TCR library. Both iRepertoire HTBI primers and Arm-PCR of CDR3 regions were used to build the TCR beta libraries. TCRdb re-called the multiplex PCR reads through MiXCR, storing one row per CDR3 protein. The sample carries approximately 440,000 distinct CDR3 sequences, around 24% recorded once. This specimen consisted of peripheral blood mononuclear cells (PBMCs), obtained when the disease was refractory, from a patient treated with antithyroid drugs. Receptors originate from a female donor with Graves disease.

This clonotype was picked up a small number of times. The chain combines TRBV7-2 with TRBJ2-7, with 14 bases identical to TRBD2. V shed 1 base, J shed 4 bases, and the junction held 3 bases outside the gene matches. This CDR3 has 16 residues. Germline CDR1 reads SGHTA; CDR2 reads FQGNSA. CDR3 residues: CASSLDGTSGRYEQYF. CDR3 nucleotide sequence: TGTGCCAGCAGCTTAGATGGGACTAGCGGGAGATACGAGCAGTACTTC.

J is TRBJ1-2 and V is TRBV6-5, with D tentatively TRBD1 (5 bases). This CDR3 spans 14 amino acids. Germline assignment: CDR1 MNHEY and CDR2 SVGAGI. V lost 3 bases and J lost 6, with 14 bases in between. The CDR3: CASSYYGADDGYTF. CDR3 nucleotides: TGTGCCAGCAGTTATTATGGGGCGGACGATGGCTACACCTTC.

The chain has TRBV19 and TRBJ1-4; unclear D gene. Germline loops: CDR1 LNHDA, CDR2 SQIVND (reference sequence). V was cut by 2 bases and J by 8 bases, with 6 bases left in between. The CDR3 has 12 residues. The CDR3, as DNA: TGTGCCAGTAGTATACAGCGAGAAAAACTGTTTTTT. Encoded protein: CASSIQREKLFF.

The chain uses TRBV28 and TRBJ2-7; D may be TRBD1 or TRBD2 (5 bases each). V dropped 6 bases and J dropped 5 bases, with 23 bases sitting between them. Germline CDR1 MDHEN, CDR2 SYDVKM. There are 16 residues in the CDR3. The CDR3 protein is CASSFTGRSLGDEQYF. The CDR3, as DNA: TGTGCCAGCAGCTTCACCGGACGAAGCCTGGGGGACGAGCAGTACTTC.

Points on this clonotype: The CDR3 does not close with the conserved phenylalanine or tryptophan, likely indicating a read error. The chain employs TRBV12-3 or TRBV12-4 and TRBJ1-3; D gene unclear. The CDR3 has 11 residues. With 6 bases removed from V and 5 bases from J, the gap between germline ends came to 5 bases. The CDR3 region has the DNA TGTGCCAGCAGACTAAGAAACACCATATATCTT. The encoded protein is CASRLRNTIYL.

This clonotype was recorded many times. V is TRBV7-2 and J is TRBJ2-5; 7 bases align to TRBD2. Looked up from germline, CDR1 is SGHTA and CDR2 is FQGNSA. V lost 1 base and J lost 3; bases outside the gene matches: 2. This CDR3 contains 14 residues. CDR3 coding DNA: TGTGCCAGCAGCTTAGGAAGCGGGAAAGAGACCCAGTACTTC. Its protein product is CASSLGSGKETQYF.

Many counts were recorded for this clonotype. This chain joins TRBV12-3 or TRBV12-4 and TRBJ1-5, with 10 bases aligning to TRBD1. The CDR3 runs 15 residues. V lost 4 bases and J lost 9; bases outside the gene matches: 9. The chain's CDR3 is CASSSTGGEVTPQHF. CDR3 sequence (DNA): TGTGCCAGCAGTTCGACAGGGGGCGAAGTCACGCCCCAGCATTTT.

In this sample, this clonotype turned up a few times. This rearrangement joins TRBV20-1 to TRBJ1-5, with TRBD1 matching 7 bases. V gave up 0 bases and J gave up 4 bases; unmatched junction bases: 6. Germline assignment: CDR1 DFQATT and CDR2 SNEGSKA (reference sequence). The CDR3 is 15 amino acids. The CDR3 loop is CSARDGGGKNQPQHF. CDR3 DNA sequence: TGCAGTGCTAGAGATGGAGGGGGCAAGAATCAGCCCCAGCATTTT.

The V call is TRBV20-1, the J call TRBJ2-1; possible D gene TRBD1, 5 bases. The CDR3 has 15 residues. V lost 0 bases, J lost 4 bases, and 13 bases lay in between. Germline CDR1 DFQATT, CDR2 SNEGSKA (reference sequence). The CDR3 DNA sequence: TGCAGTGCTAGAGATGTCATTCGACAGTACAATGAGCAGTTCTTC. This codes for CSARDVIRQYNEQFF.

This chain's CDR3 is CASSPGLPRNIQYF. CDR3 DNA: TGCGCCAGCAGCCCGGGACTCCCTCGGAACATTCAGTACTTC. The chain has TRBV5-1 and TRBJ2-4, with D maybe TRBD2 (6 bases). Trimming removed 4 bases from V and 7 bases from J, with 15 bases in between. Germline V gives CDR1 SGHRS, CDR2 YFSETQ. The CDR3 consists of 14 residues.

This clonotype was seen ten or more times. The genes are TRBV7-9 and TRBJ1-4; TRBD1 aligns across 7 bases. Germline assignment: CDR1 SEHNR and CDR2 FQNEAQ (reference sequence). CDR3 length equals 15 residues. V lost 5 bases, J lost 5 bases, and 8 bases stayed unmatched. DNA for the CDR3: TGTGCCAGCAGCAAACGGGGGACAGAAAATGAAAAACTGTTTTTT. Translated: CASSKRGTENEKLFF.

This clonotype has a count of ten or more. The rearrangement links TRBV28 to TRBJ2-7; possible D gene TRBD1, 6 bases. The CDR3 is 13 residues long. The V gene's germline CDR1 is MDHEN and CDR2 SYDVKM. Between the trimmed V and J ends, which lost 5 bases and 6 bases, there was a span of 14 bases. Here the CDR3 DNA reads TGTGCCAGCAGTCCTTACAGGGTAGGCGAGCAGTACTTC. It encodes CASSPYRVGEQYF.

This CDR3 is CASSLARHLDSMNTEAFF. Written as DNA, the CDR3 is TGCGCCAGCAGCTTGGCCCGGCACCTAGACAGCATGAACACTGAAGCTTTCTTT. This sequence joins TRBV5-1 and TRBJ1-1, with TRBD1 as a possible D gene (5 bases). The V and J ends lost 0 bases and 0 bases respectively, with 18 bases between them. This CDR3 contains 18 residues. From germline, CDR1 is SGHRS and CDR2 YFSETQ.

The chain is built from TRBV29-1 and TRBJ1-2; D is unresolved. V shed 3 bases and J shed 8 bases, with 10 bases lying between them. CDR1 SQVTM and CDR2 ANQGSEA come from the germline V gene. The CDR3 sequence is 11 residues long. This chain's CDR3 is CSVEVGSGYTF. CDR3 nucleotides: TGCAGCGTTGAGGTCGGGTCCGGCTACACCTTC.

This CDR3 is CSARDWDRPDGPLHF. The CDR3 DNA is TGCAGTGCTAGAGATTGGGACCGCCCGGACGGGCCCCTCCACTTT. V gene TRBV20-1 combines with J gene TRBJ1-6; tentatively, D is TRBD1 (5 bases). The CDR3 consists of 15 residues. With 0 bases removed from V and 13 bases from J, the gap between germline ends came to 19 bases. Germline CDR1 reads DFQATT; CDR2 reads SNEGSKA (reference sequence).

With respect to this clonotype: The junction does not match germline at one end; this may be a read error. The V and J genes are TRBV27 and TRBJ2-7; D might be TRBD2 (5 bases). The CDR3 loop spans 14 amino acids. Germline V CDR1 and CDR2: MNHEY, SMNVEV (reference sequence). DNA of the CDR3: TGTGCCAGCAGTTTTTCGGGGAGCTCCTACGGGCAGTACTTC. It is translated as CASSFSGSSYGQYF.